This TCR beta chain was found in a study of T cell repertoires in cytomegalovirus infection. For the study at large: Evidence of both CMV infection and a matching HLA type came from public TCR beta signatures.

This clonotype was seen at least ten times. Trimming removed 1 base from V and 8 bases from J, with 8 bases in between. The CDR3 has 12 residues. CDR1 and CDR2 (germline): SGHTA, FQGTGA. TCRdb re-derived calls from the reads in MiXCR, one entry per CDR3 protein. The table lists about 680,000 distinct CDR3 sequences, approximately 25% of them singletons, with 7% to 9% in the top ten. The chain is built from TRBV7-3 and TRBJ1-1; D may be TRBD1 (5 bases). The sequenced material came from CD8+ T cells from PBMCs. The sequence was collected from a human donor in good health (CMV status not recorded). Some clones in this sample may be carry-over from other donors' samples. Here the CDR3 DNA reads TGTGCCAGCAGCTTAATCCCAGGGGAAGCTTTCTTT. This gives the protein CASSLIPGEAFF.